What follows are 16 T cell receptor beta chains derived from one specimen sequenced in a study of beta chain features in type 1 diabetes. Study-wide results and caveats: People with Type 1 diabetes carried modestly yet significantly shorter TCRB CDR3s in all four CD4+ subsets.

These receptors have no known antigen. Since all of the isolated RNA was reverse transcribed, expressed TCRB transcripts were what got sequenced. TCRdb keeps only in-frame clones here, not all; method: immunoSEQ multiplex PCR. Found here are hundreds of thousands of clones, under 15% of them singletons; the top ten hold 0.022%. Sequencing input: naive CD4+ T cells from blood. Source of these receptors: a man younger than 35 with type 1 diabetes.

The chain couples TRBV5-4 to TRBJ1-2; no reliable D call. CDR1 and CDR2 (germline): SGHNT, YYREEE (reference sequence). The V end lost 0 bases, the J end lost 4 bases, and 19 bases lay between the germline ends. CDR3 length: 17 residues. The CDR3 nucleotides are TGTGCCAGCAGCTTGGCCTTTGGTAACAGCAGAGGCTATGGCTACACCTTC. This gives the protein CASSLAFGNSRGYGYTF.

The rearrangement links TRBV5-1 to TRBJ1-6, with 8 bases identical to TRBD1. Trimming removed 2 bases from V and 10 bases from J; junction bases left unmatched: 5. The CDR3 sequence is 14 residues long. The germline CDR1 and CDR2 sequences are SGHRS and YFSETQ. The CDR3 loop is CASSFGQGGSPLHF. For the CDR3, the DNA is TGCGCCAGCAGCTTCGGACAGGGTGGATCACCCCTCCACTTT.

This chain uses TRBV5-1 with TRBJ2-2; tentative D call: TRBD2 (6 bases). The V end lost 0 bases, the J end lost 5 bases, and 11 bases lay between the germline ends. The germline V gene has CDR1 SGHRS and CDR2 YFSETQ. The CDR3 has 15 amino acids. CDR3 in amino acids: CASSLGGTWTGELFF. As DNA, the CDR3 is TGCGCCAGCAGCTTGGGCGGGACGTGGACCGGGGAGCTGTTTTTT. The entire variable domain, with the rest obtained from reference TRBV5-1 and TRBJ2-2, is as follows: KAGVTQTPRYLIKTRGQQVTLSCSPISGHRSVSWYQQTPGQGLQFLFEYFSETQRNKGNFPGRFSGRQFSNSRSEMNVSTLELGDSALYLCASSLGGTWTGELFFGEGSRLTVL.

The rearrangement joins TRBV7-9 to TRBJ1-6, with a possible D match to TRBD1 (5 bases). There are 17 residues in the CDR3. Germline V gene sequence: CDR1 SEHNR, CDR2 FQNEAQ (reference sequence). The V end lost 2 bases, the J end lost 6 bases, and 17 bases lay between the germline ends. This CDR3 is CASSLSQGRASNSPLHF. For the CDR3, the DNA is TGTGCCAGCAGCTTAAGCCAGGGTCGGGCCAGTAATTCACCCCTCCACTTT.

This clone was detected a few times. Distinct nucleotide sequences in the sample also encode this CDR3. This chain connects TRBV20-1 to TRBJ1-2; weak D call: TRBD1 (5 bases). CDR1 and CDR2 from the germline V gene are DFQATT and SNEGSKA (reference sequence). V lost 1 base and J 5 bases, leaving 5 bases between the germline ends. CDR3 length: 11 amino acids. The CDR3 DNA is TGCAGTGCTAGAGCAGGGTATGGCTACACCTTC. This encodes CSARAGYGYTF.

V and J are TRBV12-5 and TRBJ1-2; perhaps TRBD1 as D (6 bases). There are 14 residues in the CDR3. Germline values: CDR1 LGHNT, CDR2 FRNRAP. V was cut by 4 bases and J by 6 bases, with 15 bases left in between. CDR3 DNA sequence: TGTGCTAGTGGTTACGACAGGCCCGTGAATGGCTACACCTTC. It yields the protein CASGYDRPVNGYTF.

The chain carries TRBV10-3 and TRBJ2-1; weak D call: TRBD1 (6 bases). Germline V CDR1 and CDR2: ENHRY, SYGVKD. The CDR3 runs 15 residues. V lost 8 bases to trimming and J lost 0 bases, with 14 bases between them. The CDR3 loop reads CAISEGVNSYNEQFF. The CDR3 region has the DNA TGTGCCATCTCCGAGGGGGTGAACTCCTACAATGAGCAGTTCTTC.

The gene calls are TRBV7-9 and TRBJ2-5; perhaps D is TRBD1 or TRBD2 (5 bases each). The length of the CDR3 is 13 residues. The V end was cut by 4 bases, the J end by 1 base, with 7 bases between. The germline CDR1 and CDR2 sequences are SEHNR and FQNEAQ (reference sequence). The CDR3 nucleotides read TGTGCCAGCAGCTCCGGGGCCCAAGAGACCCAGTACTTC. Its protein is CASSSGAQETQYF.

This CDR3 reads CSVENPLEAFF. CDR3 in DNA: TGCAGCGTTGAGAACCCTCTTGAAGCTTTCTTT. This chain joins TRBV29-1 and TRBJ1-1; D uncertain. With 3 bases removed from V and 7 bases from J, the gap between germline ends came to 9 bases. This CDR3 has 11 residues. Germline V CDR1 and CDR2: SQVTM, ANQGSEA. Full variable domain (outside the CDR3, taken from reference TRBV29-1 and TRBJ1-1): SAVISQKPSRDICQRGTSLTIQCQVDSQVTMMFWYRQQPGQSLTLIATANQGSEATYESGFVIDKFPISRPNLTFSTLTVSNMSPEDSSIYLCSVENPLEAFFGQGTRLTVV.

The chain has TRBV6-5 and TRBJ2-2, with D perhaps matching TRBD2 (5 bases). This CDR3 region has 14 residues. Germline loops: CDR1 MNHEY, CDR2 SVGAGI. V was clipped by 6 bases and J by 6 bases, with 14 bases between them. The CDR3 DNA follows: TGTGCCAGCAGCTCAACTAGTTTGCCCGGGGAGCTGTTTTTT. This encodes CASSSTSLPGELFF.

This clone was seen a few times. DNA of the CDR3: TGTGCCAGCAGCTTAGGGGCCGACAGGGACCAGCCCCAGCATTTT. Protein: CASSLGADRDQPQHF. The V and J genes are TRBV7-2 and TRBJ1-5; 7 positions agree with TRBD1. Germline V gene lookup returns CDR1 SGHTA and CDR2 FQGNSA. CDR3 length: 15 amino acids. V gave up 1 base and J gave up 7 bases; unmatched junction bases: 7.

This clone has only a few counts. V gene TRBV29-1 combines with J gene TRBJ1-1; 7 bases are shared with TRBD1. V shed 6 bases, J shed 5 bases, and the junction held 6 bases outside the gene matches. Germline values: CDR1 SQVTM, CDR2 ANQGSEA. This CDR3 is built from 12 residues. The CDR3, as DNA: TGCAGCGTCTACTCAGGGGGTACTGAAGCTTTCTTT. Amino acids: CSVYSGGTEAFF. Combining the CDR3 with reference TRBV29-1 and TRBJ1-1 gives the whole variable domain SAVISQKPSRDICQRGTSLTIQCQVDSQVTMMFWYRQQPGQSLTLIATANQGSEATYESGFVIDKFPISRPNLTFSTLTVSNMSPEDSSIYLCSVYSGGTEAFFGQGTRLTVV.

Turning to this clone: The same CDR3 is also encoded by other DNA sequences in this sample. The V call is TRBV10-2, the J call TRBJ2-5, with D unresolved. Germline CDR1 and CDR2: WSHSY and SAAADI. V was pared by 5 bases and J by 2 bases, with 3 bases between. This CDR3 region has 11 residues. The CDR3 spells CASSLQETQYF. CDR3 bases: TGCGCCAGCAGTCTACAAGAGACCCAGTACTTC.

This chain connects TRBV30 to TRBJ2-1; 9 nucleotides align to TRBD2. Germline CDR1 is GTSNPN and CDR2 is SVGIG (reference sequence). CDR3 size: 13 residues. The CDR3: CARKRGAYNEQFF. The CDR3 bases are TGTGCTCGTAAGCGGGGGGCCTACAATGAGCAGTTCTTC.

As to this clone: The sample contains more than one DNA sequence encoding this CDR3. The chain has TRBV30 and TRBJ1-2, with no clear D. There are 12 residues in the CDR3. The V gene lost 2 bases and the J gene lost 5 bases, with 9 bases spanning the gap. The germline V gene has CDR1 GTSNPN and CDR2 SVGIG (reference sequence). CDR3 loop: CAWSTAGYGYTF. The CDR3, as DNA: TGTGCCTGGAGTACGGCGGGTTATGGCTACACCTTC.

This clone was seen once. V usage is TRBV2 and J usage is TRBJ1-2, with 10 bases fitting TRBD1. This CDR3 is built from 15 residues. Trimming took 2 bases from V and 4 from J; bases not matched to a gene: 4. Germline lookup yields CDR1 SNHLY and CDR2 FYNNEI. The CDR3 reads CASSERGQGTYGYTF. The DNA of the CDR3 is TGTGCCAGCAGTGAAAGGGGACAGGGGACCTATGGCTACACCTTC.